Below, one T cell receptor beta chain is given with its context. Its antigen is currently not known. Base qualities are not at hand, and no much larger clone is one base apart. This sample was taken from a study of cytomegalovirus exposure and HLA in healthy donors (dated by TCRdb to 2016 to 2017). Study-level background: An earlier analysis of 587 of the donors reported roughly 270 Gb of sequence data and more than 90 million unique TCR beta sequences from about 180 million T cells. The study combined high-throughput TCR immunosequencing, statistical association of individual TCRs with disease status, and machine learning to predict cytomegalovirus infection status. An early release that covered roughly 600 HLA-typed donors contained approximately 300 gigabases of sequencing data and tens of millions of unique TCR sequences. Class I and class II HLA loci were covered by the typing at four-digit resolution. Besides the first cohort of 550 to 750 subjects, a separate validation cohort made up of 120 or so different subjects was used. In an earlier analysis of a few hundred of the donors, high-throughput TCR beta sequencing was used to judge whether each TCR beta V gene segment behaved as functional or pseudogenic. Rather than drawing on any new phenotypic data, the later analysis identified candidate immune exposures from TCR beta sequences and the way those sequences occurred across donors. The study aimed to test whether cataloging public T cell receptors could reveal signatures of past pathogen exposure. A later analysis re-examined previously published TCR beta repertoires from just over 650 donors and added high-resolution HLA genotyping to investigate patterns of TCR occurrence. Typing coverage differed by locus: A, B, C, DRB1 and DQB1 were typed in roughly 629-630 donors, DQA1 in approximately 520, DPA1 in 600 to 610, and DPB1 in 450 to 490. Of the approximately 370 genotyped donors, 81% were placed in the genetic ancestry cluster associated with self-reported Caucasian donors. The study used immunosequencing to profile the T cell repertoires of more than 650 subjects and linked those repertoires to cytomegalovirus serostatus. All discovery cohort repertoires had been generated on a single sequencing platform. Genome-wide SNP genotypes for about 55% of the roughly 670 donors were used in a later genetic analysis, which treated that subset as a discovery cohort. Alongside the repertoire data, information on donor age, sex, ethnicity and CMV serostatus was compiled. Across around 400 genotyped donors of the cohort, an average of roughly 230,000 unique TCR beta nucleotide sequences per donor were sequenced, and 15% to 20% of those sequences were non-productive. Because of strong linkage in the cohort, roughly five DR-DQ haplotypes were treated as single units for association and clustering. Findings and caveats that apply to the study as a whole: The study listed 150 to 200 TCR beta chains as associated with cytomegalovirus. The authors suggested that the approach could potentially be extended to other disease states and immunological phenotypes. In a later analysis, most CMV-associated TCR beta chains were found to appear HLA-restricted, with HLA associations seemingly driven largely by CMV exposure. Linkage disequilibrium might explain the correlated functional status among segregating V segments, but an unknown experimental factor could not be excluded. Because some donors lacked HLA typing at each locus, the association tests relied only on the typed subset. The classifier was reported to diagnose cytomegalovirus status with high specificity and sensitivity in both the original cohort and the validation cohort. In an earlier analysis of 500 to 650 of the donors, most TCR beta V segments appeared in productive rearrangements about 87% or about 30% of the time, broadly matching IMGT annotations. According to a later genetic analysis, donors in an Asian-associated ancestry cluster had fewer N-insertions in productive TCRs than the approximately 690-donor mean. A further reported finding was that TCR beta sequences accurately predicted the HLA-A and HLA-B alleles for most subjects in the first cohort. According to a later analysis, parvovirus B19, influenza, CMV and Epstein-Barr virus appeared linked to several top co-occurrence clusters. A cluster of highly shared sequence variants was judged likely to represent a technical artifact of the sequencing pipeline. In a later genetic analysis, a missense DCLRE1C variant was associated with V-gene and J-gene trimming of TCR beta chains, and the association was replicated in an independent cohort. Specific HLA alleles were associated with some 15,000 TCR beta sequences at a false discovery rate of 0.05 in a later analysis. While some public TCRs were present in many individuals, most TCR sequences turned up only very rarely across donors. Because the 87-base-pair reads could not distinguish some IMGT-functional V segments, including TRBV6-2 and TRBV6-3, those segments were excluded. Only TCR beta chains were sequenced in this cohort, and the absence of alpha or paired-chain data limited detectable features. For the cohort, immune exposure information was limited to CMV serostatus. Roughly 17 rarely observed V segments, including chromosome 9 orphons, were excluded from the earlier analysis of some 590 of the donors because counts were too low. Compared with equally common non-associated chains, HLA-associated TCR beta chains in a later analysis were more clonally expanded and had lower generation probabilities. When HLA alleles, especially DR and DQ, strongly co-occurred, attributing TCR associations to individual alleles was difficult. The presence/absence analyses assumed that sequencing depth was roughly uniform across donors, and that assumption may not be true. Three of the identified cytomegalovirus-associated TCR beta chains were confirmed in vitro to be specific for cytomegalovirus antigens. In a later analysis, the rate of TCR association differed among HLA loci, with DRB1 alleles having the most associated TCRs and HLA-C alleles having the fewest.

Receptors were amplified or captured by the immunoSEQ multiplex PCR assay. For the multiplex PCR, a mixture combining 60 forward primers for TCR Vbeta segments and 13 reverse primers for TCR Jbeta segments was used. The CDR3 region of rearranged TCR beta genes was amplified from genomic DNA by a multiplex PCR assay. On the Illumina HiSeq System, the amplified TCR beta libraries were sequenced as 87-base-pair reads. Per the original workflow: A later analysis tallied approximately 87 million unique TCR beta chains across the 640 or so repertoires, and approximately 12 million of those chains were shared by two or more donors. Raw reads were error-corrected and collapsed into unique sequences with a nearest-neighbor algorithm that merged closely related sequences to remove PCR and sequencing errors. Alignment of CDR3 sequences to IMGT reference sequences was used to assign V, D and J gene segments. For a sequence to be retained, a match of at least six nucleotides to both a V gene segment and a J gene segment was required. Rearrangements were called productive when the CDR3 lacked stop codons and stayed in frame with V and J; all others were non-productive. CDR3 was defined by IMGT convention, running from the second conserved V-encoded cysteine to the conserved J-encoded phenylalanine. In an earlier analysis of more than 550 of the donors, sequences lacking an unambiguous match to a single V gene segment were excluded. In an earlier analysis of approximately 590 of the donors, V segments were called functional above 56.7% productive rearrangements and were called segregating when the between-donor standard deviation exceeded 5%. To diagnose cytomegalovirus status from the catalog of TCR beta chain sequences, a statistical classification framework was built. In a later analysis, V and J genes were assigned by comparing TCR nucleotide sequences against IMGT/GENE-DB human TR gene sequences. The TCRdist pipeline was used in a later analysis to assign CDR3 sequences and most-parsimonious VDJ recombination scenarios. A later analysis defined each TCR beta chain by its CDR3 amino acid sequence plus V-gene family, and excluded reads lacking a unique V-gene family. A later analysis removed 500 to 600 highly shared, low-generation-probability nucleotide sequences to deal with suspected cross-contamination and a sequencing artifact. A later analysis calculated a clonal expansion index for each public chain from normalized within-repertoire ranks of inferred template counts. In a later analysis, generation probabilities were computed with a VDJ recombination model fitted to out-of-frame rearrangements, and the resulting probabilities were checked against IGoR. In a later analysis, hypergeometric tests were used to score TCR-TCR, TCR-HLA and TCR-CMV co-occurrence, with a repertoire-size bias correction applied to TCR pairs. A later analysis estimated false discovery rates by permuting HLA or CMV assignments 20 times. In a later analysis, co-occurring TCRs were grouped using DBSCAN, with TCRdist sequence similarity added in when clustering inside HLA-allele-positive subsets. Repertoires with fewer than 30,000 or more than 120,000 public chains were left out of co-occurrence clustering, as were five repertoires with anomalous nucleotide sharing. The table comes from immuneACCESS by way of TCRdb, which keeps in-frame sequences with V and J called. Part of the clones is missing from these tables; in studies checked, under half for an unresolved V gene and the rest for unknown reasons. Clone size and the V and J calls come from that table; the DNA yielded D and trimming. Present in this sample are 180,000 or so clones, around 80% of which were seen just once. Roughly 2% of the sample is taken by the ten largest.

Looking up the germline V gene yields CDR1 MGHDK and CDR2 SYGVNS. The junction shows trimming of 6 bases on V and 8 bases on J, plus 8 bases between the germline ends. Reading from cysteine to phenylalanine, the CDR3 counts 12 amino acids. Of the read, only the CDR3 DNA is kept; its 36 bases are in frame from base 1. The cohort was made up of 500 to 800 healthy bone marrow donors. At the time of sampling, all cohort members were nominally healthy, though unrecorded immune exposures were likely present. The donor tested CMV seronegative and was one of the 352 seronegative cohort members. A peripheral blood sample was collected from each donor, and TCR beta sequencing was performed on peripheral blood mononuclear cells. The Qiagen DNeasy Blood Extraction Kit was used to extract genomic DNA from the blood cell samples.

The receptor was derived from a woman aged 25 to 45 in good health and CMV-seronegative. Sequencing was carried out using PBMCs. Rearrangement joined TRBV25-1 to TRBJ1-6, with TRBD1 perhaps the D gene, on 5 matching bases. For the CDR3, the sequence is CASRTDYSPLHF. The sequence in DNA is TGTGCCAGCAGGACAGATTATTCACCCCTCCACTTT.